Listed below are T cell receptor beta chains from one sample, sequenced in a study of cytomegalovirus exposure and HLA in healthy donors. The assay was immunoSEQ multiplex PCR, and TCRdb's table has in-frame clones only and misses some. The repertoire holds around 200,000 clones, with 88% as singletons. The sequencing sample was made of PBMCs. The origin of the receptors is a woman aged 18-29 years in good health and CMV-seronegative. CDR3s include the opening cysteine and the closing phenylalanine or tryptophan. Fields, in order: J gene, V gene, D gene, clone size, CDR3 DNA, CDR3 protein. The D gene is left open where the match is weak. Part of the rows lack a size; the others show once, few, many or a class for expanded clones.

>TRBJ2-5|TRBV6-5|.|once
TGTGCCAGCTCTGATTTTTCGGGAGCGGAAGAGACCCAGTACTTC
CASSDFSGAEETQYF
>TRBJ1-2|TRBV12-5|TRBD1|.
TGTGCTAGTGGTTTGTCAACCGGGACAGAGGGGGACTATGGCTACACCTTC
CASGLSTGTEGDYGYTF
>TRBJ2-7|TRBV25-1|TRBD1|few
TGTGCCAGCAGTGGGGACAGGGGATACGAGCAGTACTTC
CASSGDRGYEQYF
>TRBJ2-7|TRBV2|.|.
TGTGCCAGCGGCGCGGTCCTACGCATGGAGCAGTACTTC
CASGAVLRMEQYF
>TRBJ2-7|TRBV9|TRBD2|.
TGTGCCAGCAGCGTAGGGGGGACTAGCGGCACCTACGAGCAGTACTTC
CASSVGGTSGTYEQYF
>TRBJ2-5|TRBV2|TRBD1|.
TGTGCCAGCAGTGAAGCCGACGAACAGGGGTTGGAGACCCAGTACTTC
CASSEADEQGLETQYF
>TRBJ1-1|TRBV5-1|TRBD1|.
TGCGCCAGCAGTACGGGACAGGGAGATTACACTGAAGCTTTCTTT
CASSTGQGDYTEAFF
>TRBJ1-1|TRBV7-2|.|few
TGTGCCAGCAGCTTAGGGGCGAACACTGAAGCTTTCTTT
CASSLGANTEAFF
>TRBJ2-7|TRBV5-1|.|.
TGCGCCAGCAGACCCGGGACTGCATCCTCCTACGAGCAGTACTTC
CASRPGTASSYEQYF
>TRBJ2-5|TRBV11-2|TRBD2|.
TGTGCCAGCAGCAAGACTAGCGGGAGAGGAGAGACCCAGTACTTC
CASSKTSGRGETQYF
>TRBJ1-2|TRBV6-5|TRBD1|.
TGTGCCAGCAGTGGACAGGGCTATGGCTACACCTTC
CASSGQGYGYTF
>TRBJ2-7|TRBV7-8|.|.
TGTGCCAGCAGCTTTCGCGGACTCTCTGAGCAGTACTTC
CASSFRGLSEQYF
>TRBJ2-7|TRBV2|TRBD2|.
TGTGCCGGAACCTCTAGCGGGAGGTCCGAGCAGTACTTC
CAGTSSGRSEQYF
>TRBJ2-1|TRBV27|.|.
TGTGCCAGCAGTTTAGCCACATCCTACAATGAGCAGTTCTTC
CASSLATSYNEQFF
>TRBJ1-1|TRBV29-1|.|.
TGCAGCGTGGGAGTCTTAGCCATGAACACTGAAGCTTTCTTT
CSVGVLAMNTEAFF
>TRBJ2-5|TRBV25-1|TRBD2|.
TGTGCCAGCAGTGAGGGCGGACTAGCGGGGTACCAAGAGACCCAGTACTTC
CASSEGGLAGYQETQYF
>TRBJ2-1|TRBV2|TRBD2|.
TGTGCCAGCAGTGAAGCAAGGATAGTAGCGGGAGGGAGTAATGAGCAGTTCTTC
CASSEARIVAGGSNEQFF
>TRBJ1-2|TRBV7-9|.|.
TGTGCCAGCAGCTTAACCTTCGGGAGACTAGCGATTGGCTACACCTTC
CASSLTFGRLAIGYTF
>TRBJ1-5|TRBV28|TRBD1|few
TGTGCCAGCAGTACAGGGGGCAACCAGCCCCAGCATTTT
CASSTGGNQPQHF
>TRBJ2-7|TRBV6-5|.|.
TGTGCCAGCCTGAAACCGGGTACCTACGAGCAGTACTTC
CASLKPGTYEQYF
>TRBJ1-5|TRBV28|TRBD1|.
TGTGCCAGCAGTGGGACAGGGATGATCGGGAGCAATCAGCCCCAGCATTTT
CASSGTGMIGSNQPQHF
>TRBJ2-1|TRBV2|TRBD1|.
TGTGCCAGCAGGACGGACAGGAATGAGCAGTTCTTC
CASRTDRNEQFF
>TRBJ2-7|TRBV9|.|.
TGTGCCAGCAGCAAGGCAGCGGGACAGGACTACGAGCAGTACTTC
CASSKAAGQDYEQYF
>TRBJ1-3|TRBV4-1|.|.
TGCGCCAGCAGCCAAGATCCGGGGGGTTGGGGTAGAAACACCATATATTTT
CASSQDPGGWGRNTIYF
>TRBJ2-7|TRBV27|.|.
TGTGCCAGCAGTCCCCGCCCAACTCTCTACGAGCAGTACTTC
CASSPRPTLYEQYF
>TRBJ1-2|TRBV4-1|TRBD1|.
TGCGCCAGCAGCCAAACCGGACAGGGGGGCTATGGCTACACCTTC
CASSQTGQGGYGYTF
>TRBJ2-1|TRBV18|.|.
TGTGCCAGCTCACCAAGGACTGGGGGCGATGAGCAGTTCTTC
CASSPRTGGDEQFF
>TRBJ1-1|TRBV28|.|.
TGTGCCAGCAGACAGGACAGCAAAGCTTTCTTT
CASRQDSKAFF
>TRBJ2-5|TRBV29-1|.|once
TGCAGCGTTGGACAGGCGACCCAAGAGACCCAGTACTTC
CSVGQATQETQYF
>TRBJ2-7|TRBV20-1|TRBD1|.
TGCAGAGCGGACAGGGGCGACGAGCAGTACTTC
CRADRGDEQYF
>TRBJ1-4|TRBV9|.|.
TGTGCCAGCAGCGTAGGACCACAGGGTACTGAAAAACTGTTTTTT
CASSVGPQGTEKLFF
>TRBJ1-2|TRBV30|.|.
TGTGCCTGGGGGGGCATCTATGGCTACACCTTC
CAWGGIYGYTF
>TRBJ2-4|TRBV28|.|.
TGTGCCAGCAGTTACCAACCAGGGACCAAAAACATTCAGTACTTC
CASSYQPGTKNIQYF
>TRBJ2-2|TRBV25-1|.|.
TGTGCCAGCAGTGAATATAAGAACACCGGGGAGCTGTTTTTT
CASSEYKNTGELFF
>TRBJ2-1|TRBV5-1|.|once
TGCGCCAGCAGCTTCAGGGGATACAATGAGCAGTTCTTC
CASSFRGYNEQFF
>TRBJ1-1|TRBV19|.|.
TGTGCCAGTAGTACTCCGACAGAGCTCATGAACACTGAAGCTTTCTTT
CASSTPTELMNTEAFF
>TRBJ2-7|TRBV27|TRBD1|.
TGTGCCAGCAGACGAACGGGACAGGGGACCTCCTACGAGCAGTACTTC
CASRRTGQGTSYEQYF